The present T cell receptor beta chain was sequenced within a study of shared clonotypes between healthy human individuals. This CDR3 contains 15 residues. Germline CDR1 SGHAT, CDR2 FQNNGV. V was pared by 2 bases and J by 2 bases, with 11 bases between. Broader study findings: Among non-shared clonotypes, generation probabilities were lower than among those shared by all four donors.

As regards this clone: Its specificity is not known.

Repertoires were generated with immunoSEQ multiplex PCR, while TCRdb's copy carries only in-frame clones and drops some. This repertoire shows around 700,000 clones, more than 70% found once; its top ten account for 1.5% to 2%. The sample consisted of memory CD4+ T cells sorted from blood. Subset reported: CD45RA-negative fraction. The V call is TRBV11-2, the J call TRBJ2-3; D might be TRBD2 (6 bases). The sequence was collected from a woman aged 30 to 39 in good health. The CDR3 sequence: CASSLHGGTTDTQYF. CDR3 nucleotide sequence: TGTGCCAGCAGCTTACATGGGGGGACCACAGATACGCAGTATTTT.